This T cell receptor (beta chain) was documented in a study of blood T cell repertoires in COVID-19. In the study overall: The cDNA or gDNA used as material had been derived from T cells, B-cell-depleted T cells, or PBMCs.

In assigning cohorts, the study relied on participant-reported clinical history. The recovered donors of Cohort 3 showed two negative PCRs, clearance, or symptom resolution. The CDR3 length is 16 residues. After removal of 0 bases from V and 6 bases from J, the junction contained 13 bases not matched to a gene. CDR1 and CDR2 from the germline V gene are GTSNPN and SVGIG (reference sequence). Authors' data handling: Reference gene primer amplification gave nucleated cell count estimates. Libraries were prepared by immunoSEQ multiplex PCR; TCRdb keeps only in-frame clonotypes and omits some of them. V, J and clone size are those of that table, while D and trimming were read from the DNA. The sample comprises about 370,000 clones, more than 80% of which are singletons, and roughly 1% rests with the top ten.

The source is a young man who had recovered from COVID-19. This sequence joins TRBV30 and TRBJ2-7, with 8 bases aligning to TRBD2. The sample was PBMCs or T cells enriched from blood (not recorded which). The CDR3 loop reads CAWSVPPGTRLPEQYF. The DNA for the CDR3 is TGTGCCTGGAGTGTACCCCCCGGGACTAGGCTCCCCGAGCAGTACTTC.